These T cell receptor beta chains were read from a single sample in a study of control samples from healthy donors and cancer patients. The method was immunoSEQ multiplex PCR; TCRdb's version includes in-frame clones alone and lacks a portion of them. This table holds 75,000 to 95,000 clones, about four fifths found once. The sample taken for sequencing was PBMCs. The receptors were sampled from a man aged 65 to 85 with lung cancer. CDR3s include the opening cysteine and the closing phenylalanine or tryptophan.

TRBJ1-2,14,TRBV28,CASTRSGTLVGYTF
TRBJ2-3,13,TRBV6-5,CASRDSPTDTQYF
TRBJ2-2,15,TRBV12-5,CASGPGPPNTGELFF
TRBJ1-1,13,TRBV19,CASSGGRYTEAFF
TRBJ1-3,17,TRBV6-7,CASSYSTSGGAGNTIYF
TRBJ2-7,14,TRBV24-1,CATSPQGDSYEQYF
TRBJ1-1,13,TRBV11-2,CASSSTWGAEAFF
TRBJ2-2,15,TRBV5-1,CASTGQPSNTGELFF
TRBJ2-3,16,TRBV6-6,CASSYSGQGAFDTQYF
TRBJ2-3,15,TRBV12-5,CASGFPGQGTDTQYF
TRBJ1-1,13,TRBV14,CASSIGGNTEAFF
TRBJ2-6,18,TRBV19,CASSIRWQSISGANVLTF
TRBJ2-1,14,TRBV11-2,CASKADPAYNEQFF
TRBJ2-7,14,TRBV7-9,CASSVAGTNYEQYF
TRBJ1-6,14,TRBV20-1,CSASRDRGKSPLHF
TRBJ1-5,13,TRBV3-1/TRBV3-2,CASSQDNAEPQHF
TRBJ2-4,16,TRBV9,CASSVESQVPKNIQYF
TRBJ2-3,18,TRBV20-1,CSASALAGVGSNTDTQYF
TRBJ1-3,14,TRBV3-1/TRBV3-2,CASSQASPGNTIYF
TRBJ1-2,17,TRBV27,CASAVRVGDGQRFGYTF
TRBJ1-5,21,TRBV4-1,CASSQDGATGGLRALHQPQHF
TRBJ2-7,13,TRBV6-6,CASSTLGSYEQYF
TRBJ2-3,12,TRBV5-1,CASSLGSDTQYF
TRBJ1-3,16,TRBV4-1,CASSQDEGATGNTIYF